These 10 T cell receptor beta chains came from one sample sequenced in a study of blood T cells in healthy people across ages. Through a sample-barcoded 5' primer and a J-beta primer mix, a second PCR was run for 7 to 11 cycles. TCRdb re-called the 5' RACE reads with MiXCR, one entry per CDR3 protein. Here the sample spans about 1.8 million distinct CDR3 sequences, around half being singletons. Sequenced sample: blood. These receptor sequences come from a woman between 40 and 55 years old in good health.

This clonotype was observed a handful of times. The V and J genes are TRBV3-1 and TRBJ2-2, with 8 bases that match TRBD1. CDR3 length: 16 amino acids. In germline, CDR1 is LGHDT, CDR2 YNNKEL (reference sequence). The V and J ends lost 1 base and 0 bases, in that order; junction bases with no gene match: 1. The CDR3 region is CASSQGTGTNTGELFF. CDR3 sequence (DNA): TGTGCCAGCAGCCAAGGGACAGGGACGAACACCGGGGAGCTGTTTTTT. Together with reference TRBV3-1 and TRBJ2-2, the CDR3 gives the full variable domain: DTAVSQTPKYLVTQMGNDKSIKCEQNLGHDTMYWYKQDSKKFLKIMFSYNNKELIINETVPNRFSPKSPDKAHLNLHINSLELGDSAVYFCASSQGTGTNTGELFFGEGSRLTVL.

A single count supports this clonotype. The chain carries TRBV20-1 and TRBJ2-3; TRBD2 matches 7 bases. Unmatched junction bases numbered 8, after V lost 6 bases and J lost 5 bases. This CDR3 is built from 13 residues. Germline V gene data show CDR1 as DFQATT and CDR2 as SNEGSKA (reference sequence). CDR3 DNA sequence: TGCAGTGCCCCAATTTCGGGGGGAGATACGCAGTATTTT. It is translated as CSAPISGGDTQYF.

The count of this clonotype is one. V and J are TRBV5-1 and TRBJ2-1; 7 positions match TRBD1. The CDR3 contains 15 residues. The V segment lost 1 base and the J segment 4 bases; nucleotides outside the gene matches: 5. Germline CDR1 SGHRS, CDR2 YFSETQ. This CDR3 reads CASSLLGGLYNEQFF. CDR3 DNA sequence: TGCGCCAGCAGCTTGTTAGGGGGCCTATACAATGAGCAGTTCTTC.

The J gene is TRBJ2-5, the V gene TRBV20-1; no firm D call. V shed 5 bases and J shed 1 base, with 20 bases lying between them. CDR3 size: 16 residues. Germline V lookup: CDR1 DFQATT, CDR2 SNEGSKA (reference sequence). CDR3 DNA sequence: TGCAGTGCTGATAAAGTGGGGAAACCCCCCCAAGAGACCCAGTACTTC. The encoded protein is CSADKVGKPPQETQYF.

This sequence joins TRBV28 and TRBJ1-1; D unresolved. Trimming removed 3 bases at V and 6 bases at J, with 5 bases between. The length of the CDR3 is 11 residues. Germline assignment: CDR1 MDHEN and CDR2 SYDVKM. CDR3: CASSLYAEAFF. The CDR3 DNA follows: TGTGCCAGCAGTTTGTATGCTGAAGCTTTCTTT. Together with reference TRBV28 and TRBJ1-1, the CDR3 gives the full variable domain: DVKVTQSSRYLVKRTGEKVFLECVQDMDHENMFWYRQDPGLGLRLIYFSYDVKMKEKGDIPEGYSVSREKKERFSLILESASTNQTSMYLCASSLYAEAFFGQGTRLTVV.

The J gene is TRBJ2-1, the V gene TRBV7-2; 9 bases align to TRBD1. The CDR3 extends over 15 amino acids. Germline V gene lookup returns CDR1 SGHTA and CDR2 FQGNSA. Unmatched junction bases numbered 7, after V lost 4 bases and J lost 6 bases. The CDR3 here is CASSSTGGRGNEQFF. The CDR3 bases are TGTGCCAGCAGCTCTACAGGGGGCCGTGGCAATGAGCAGTTCTTC.

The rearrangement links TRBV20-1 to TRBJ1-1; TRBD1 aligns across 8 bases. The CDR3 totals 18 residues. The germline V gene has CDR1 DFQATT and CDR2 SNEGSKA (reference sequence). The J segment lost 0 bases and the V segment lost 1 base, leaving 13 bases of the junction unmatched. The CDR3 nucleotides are TGCAGTGCTAGAGGTCCCAGGAGACAGGGGCTAATGAACACTGAAGCTTTCTTT. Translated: CSARGPRRQGLMNTEAFF.

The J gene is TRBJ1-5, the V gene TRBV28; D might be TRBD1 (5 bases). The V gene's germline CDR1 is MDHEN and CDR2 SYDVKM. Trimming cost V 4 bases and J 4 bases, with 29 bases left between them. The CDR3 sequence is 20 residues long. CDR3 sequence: CASSSKITWTWGSRNQPQHF. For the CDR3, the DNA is TGTGCCAGCAGTTCAAAAATAACCTGGACATGGGGCTCGAGGAATCAGCCCCAGCATTTT.

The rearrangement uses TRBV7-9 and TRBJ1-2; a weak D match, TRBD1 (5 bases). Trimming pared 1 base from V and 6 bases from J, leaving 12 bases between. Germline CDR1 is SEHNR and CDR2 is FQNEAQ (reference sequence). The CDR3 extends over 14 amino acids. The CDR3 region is CASSLVTGEDGYTF. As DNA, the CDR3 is TGTGCCAGCAGCTTAGTCACAGGAGAGGATGGCTACACCTTC.

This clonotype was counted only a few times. The CDR3 DNA follows: TGTGCCAGCAGTCTTAGCGGGGGGAGGTCAGAGCAGTACTTC. Its translation: CASSLSGGRSEQYF. V is TRBV28 and J is TRBJ2-4, with 10 bases that match TRBD2. CDR1 MDHEN and CDR2 SYDVKM come from the germline V gene. CDR3 length: 14 amino acids. Unmatched junction bases numbered 11, after V lost 5 bases and J lost 13 bases.